The clone carrying this T cell receptor beta chain came up once. Its target is unknown. The sample originates from a study of blood T cells in healthy people across ages. Study results and limitations: PBMCs went unsorted, and a conclusive naive versus antigen-experienced comparison was therefore prevented. Expanded clonotype changes were possibly confounded by unknown donor CMV status.

A second roughly 6 to 11 cycle PCR used barcoded and J-beta primers. A tag from a template-switch adaptor with 12 random nucleotides marked each cDNA molecule. TCRdb reprocessed the 5' RACE reads with MiXCR, giving one entry per CDR3 protein. In the table there are roughly 1,300,000 distinct CDR3 sequences, roughly 64% of which are singletons. The sequence derives from a man aged 18 to 35 in good health. The source material was blood.

CDR3 in amino acids: CATSTAGGGYEQYF. In DNA, the CDR3 is TGTGCCACCAGCACCGCAGGGGGAGGCTACGAGCAGTACTTC. The chain uses TRBV15 and TRBJ2-7, with D tentatively TRBD1 (7 bases). V lost 4 bases, J lost 3 bases, and 13 bases lay in between. There are 14 residues in the CDR3. Germline V gives CDR1 LNHNV, CDR2 YYDKDF (reference sequence).